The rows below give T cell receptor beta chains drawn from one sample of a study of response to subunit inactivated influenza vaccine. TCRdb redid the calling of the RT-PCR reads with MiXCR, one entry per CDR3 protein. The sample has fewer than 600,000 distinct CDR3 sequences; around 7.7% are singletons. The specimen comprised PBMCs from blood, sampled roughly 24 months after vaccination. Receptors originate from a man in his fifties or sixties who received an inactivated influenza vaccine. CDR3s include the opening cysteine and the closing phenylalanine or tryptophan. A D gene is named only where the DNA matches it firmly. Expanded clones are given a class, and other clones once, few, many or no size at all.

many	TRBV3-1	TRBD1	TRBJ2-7	TGTGCCAGCAGCCAAGAATGGACAGGGAACTACGAGCAGTACTTC	CASSQEWTGNYEQYF
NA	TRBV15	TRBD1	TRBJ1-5	TGTGCCACCAGCAGAGACTGGGGAGGGGGCTCGACAGGGCCGGGCAATCAGCCCCAGCATTTT	CATSRDWGGGSTGPGNQPQHF
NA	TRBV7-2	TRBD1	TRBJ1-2	TGTGCCAGCAGCGCGGGGACAGGCGCTAACTATGGCTACACCTTC	CASSAGTGANYGYTF
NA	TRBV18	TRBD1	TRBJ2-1	TGTGCCAGCTCTTCCCGGACAGGGGGCTCTTACAATGAGCAGTTCTTC	CASSSRTGGSYNEQFF
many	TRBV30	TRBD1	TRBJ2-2	TGCACTACAGGGGTCTGGAGCGGGGAGCTGTTTTTT	CTTGVWSGELFF
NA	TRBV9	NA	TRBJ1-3	TGTGCCAGCAGCGTATATCCCTCGAGTGGCACCATATATTTT	CASSVYPSSGTIYF
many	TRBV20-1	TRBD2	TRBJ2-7	TGCAGTGCTAGAGCCCGACTAGCGGAATTCCTCTACGAGCAGTACTTC	CSARARLAEFLYEQYF
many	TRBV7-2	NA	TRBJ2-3	TGTGCCAGCAGCTTAGCGTTGGGCCTACTGGGGGATACGCAGTATTTT	CASSLALGLLGDTQYF
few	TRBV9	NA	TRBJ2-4	TGTGCCAGCAGCTCAGAGGTAGCCAAAAACATTCAGTACTTC	CASSSEVAKNIQYF
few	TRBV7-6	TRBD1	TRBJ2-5	TGTGCCAGCAGCTTAGGACCGGACAGGGGAAAAGAGACCCAGTACTTC	CASSLGPDRGKETQYF
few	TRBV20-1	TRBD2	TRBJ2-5	TGCAGTGCTAGAGATAGGACTAGATTGGTGACCCAGTACTTC	CSARDRTRLVTQYF
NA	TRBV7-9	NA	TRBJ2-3	TGTGCCAGCAGCCCCCGTTTCAGGGGAATTGGGGCATATACGCAGTATTTT	CASSPRFRGIGAYTQYF
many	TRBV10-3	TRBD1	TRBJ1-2	TGTGCCATCAGTGAATCCGGGACAGGGGGTAATGGCTACACCTTC	CAISESGTGGNGYTF
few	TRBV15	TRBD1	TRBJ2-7	TGTGCCACCAGCAGATCCAAGACAGGGTCGGCCGAGCAGTACTTC	CATSRSKTGSAEQYF
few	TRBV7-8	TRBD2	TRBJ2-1	TGTGCCAGCAGCTTAGGTGTAGCGGGGGGGCTAGAGCAGTTCTTC	CASSLGVAGGLEQFF
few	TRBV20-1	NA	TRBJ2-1	TGCAGTGCTAGGGAAGGGGCAGGGCCTGAGCAGTTCTTC	CSAREGAGPEQFF
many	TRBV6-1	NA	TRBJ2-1	TGTGCCAGCAGCAAAGGACCCAATTCCTACAATGAGCAGTTCTTC	CASSKGPNSYNEQFF
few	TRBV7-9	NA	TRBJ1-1	TGTGCCAGCAGCTTAGTATTTGGCGCTGAAGCTTTCTTT	CASSLVFGAEAFF
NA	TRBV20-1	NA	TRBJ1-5	TGCAGTGCTAGAAAGGACCCCGTGGGTCAGCCCCAGCATTTT	CSARKDPVGQPQHF
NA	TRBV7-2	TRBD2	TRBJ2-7	TGTGCCAGCAGCGTAAGCGGGGCCAGCTTCGCTCCCGAGCAGTACTTC	CASSVSGASFAPEQYF
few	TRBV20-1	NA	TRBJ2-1	TGCAGTGCTATGACTGTAGCTGGGACCCTTAGCTCCTACAATGAGCAGTTCTTC	CSAMTVAGTLSSYNEQFF
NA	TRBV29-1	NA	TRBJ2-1	TGCAGCGTTGAATTCCTAGGGTACAATGAGCAGTTCTTC	CSVEFLGYNEQFF
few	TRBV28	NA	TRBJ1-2	TGTGCCAGCAGGTACTCGGGGGGTTACGGCTACACCTTC	CASRYSGGYGYTF
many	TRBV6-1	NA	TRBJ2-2	TGTGCCAGCAGGAGGGAGTCCACCGGGGAGCTGTTTTTT	CASRRESTGELFF
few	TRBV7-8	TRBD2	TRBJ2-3	TGTGCCAGCAGCTTAGACGAGGGAGGGCCCGGAGATACGCAGTATTTT	CASSLDEGGPGDTQYF
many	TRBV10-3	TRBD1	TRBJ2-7	TGTGCCATCAGTAAAAGTACTCGACAGGGCCTTCCCTACGAGCAGTACTTC	CAISKSTRQGLPYEQYF